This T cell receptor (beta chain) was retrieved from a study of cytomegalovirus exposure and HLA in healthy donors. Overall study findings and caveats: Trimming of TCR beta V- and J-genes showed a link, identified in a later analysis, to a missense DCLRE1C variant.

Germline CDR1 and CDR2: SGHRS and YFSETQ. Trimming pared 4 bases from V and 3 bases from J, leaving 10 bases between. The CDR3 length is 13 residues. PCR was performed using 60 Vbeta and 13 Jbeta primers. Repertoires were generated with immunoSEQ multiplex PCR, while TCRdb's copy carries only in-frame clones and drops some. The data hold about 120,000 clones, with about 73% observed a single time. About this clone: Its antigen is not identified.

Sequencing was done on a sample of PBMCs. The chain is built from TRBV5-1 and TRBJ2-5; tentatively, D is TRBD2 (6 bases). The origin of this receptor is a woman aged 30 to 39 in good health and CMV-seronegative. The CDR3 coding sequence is TGCGCCAGCAGCACCAGACTAGAAGAGACCCAGTACTTC. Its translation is CASSTRLEETQYF.